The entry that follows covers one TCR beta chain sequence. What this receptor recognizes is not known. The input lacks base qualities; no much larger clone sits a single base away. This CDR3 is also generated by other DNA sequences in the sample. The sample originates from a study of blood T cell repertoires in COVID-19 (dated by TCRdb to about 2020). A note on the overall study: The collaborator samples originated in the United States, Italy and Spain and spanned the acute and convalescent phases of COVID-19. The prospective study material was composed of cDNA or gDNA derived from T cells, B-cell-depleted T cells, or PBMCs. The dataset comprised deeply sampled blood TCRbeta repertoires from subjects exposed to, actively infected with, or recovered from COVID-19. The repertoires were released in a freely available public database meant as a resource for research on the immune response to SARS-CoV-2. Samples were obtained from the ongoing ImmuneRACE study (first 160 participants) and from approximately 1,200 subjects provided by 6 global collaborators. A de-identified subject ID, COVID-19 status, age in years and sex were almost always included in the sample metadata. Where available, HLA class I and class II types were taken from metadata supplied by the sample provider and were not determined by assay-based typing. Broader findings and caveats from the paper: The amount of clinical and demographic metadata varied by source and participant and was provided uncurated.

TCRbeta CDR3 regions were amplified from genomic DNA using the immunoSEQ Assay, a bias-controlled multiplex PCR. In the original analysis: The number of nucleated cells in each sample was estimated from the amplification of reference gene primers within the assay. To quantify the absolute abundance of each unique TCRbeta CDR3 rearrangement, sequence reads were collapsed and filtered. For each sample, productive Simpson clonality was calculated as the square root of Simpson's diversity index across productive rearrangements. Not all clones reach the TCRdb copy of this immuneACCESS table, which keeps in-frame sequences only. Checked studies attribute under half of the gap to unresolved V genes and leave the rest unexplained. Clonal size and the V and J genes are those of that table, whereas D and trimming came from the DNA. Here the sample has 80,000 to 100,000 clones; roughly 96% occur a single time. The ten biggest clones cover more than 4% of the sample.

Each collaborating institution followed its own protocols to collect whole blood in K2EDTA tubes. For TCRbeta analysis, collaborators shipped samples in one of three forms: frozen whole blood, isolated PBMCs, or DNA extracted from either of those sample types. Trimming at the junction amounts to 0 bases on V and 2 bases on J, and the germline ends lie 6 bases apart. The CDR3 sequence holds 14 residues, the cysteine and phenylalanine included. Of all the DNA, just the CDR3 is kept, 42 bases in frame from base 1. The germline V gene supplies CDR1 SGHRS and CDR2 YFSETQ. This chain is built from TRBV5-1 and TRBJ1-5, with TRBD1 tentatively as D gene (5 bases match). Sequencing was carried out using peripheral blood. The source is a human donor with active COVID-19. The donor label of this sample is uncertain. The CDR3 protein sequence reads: CASSLGGGNQPQHF. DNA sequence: TGCGCCAGCAGCTTGGGGGGGGGCAATCAGCCCCAGCATTTT.